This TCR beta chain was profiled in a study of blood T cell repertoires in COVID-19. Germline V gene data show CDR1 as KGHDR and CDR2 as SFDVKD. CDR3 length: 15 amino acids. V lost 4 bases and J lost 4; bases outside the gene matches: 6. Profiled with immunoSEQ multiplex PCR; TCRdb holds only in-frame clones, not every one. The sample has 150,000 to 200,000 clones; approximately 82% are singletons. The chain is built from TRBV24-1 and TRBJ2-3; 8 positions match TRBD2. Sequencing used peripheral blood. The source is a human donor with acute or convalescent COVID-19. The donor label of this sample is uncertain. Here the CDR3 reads CATSDSGSWADTQYF. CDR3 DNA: TGTGCCACCAGTGACAGCGGGAGTTGGGCAGATACGCAGTATTTT.